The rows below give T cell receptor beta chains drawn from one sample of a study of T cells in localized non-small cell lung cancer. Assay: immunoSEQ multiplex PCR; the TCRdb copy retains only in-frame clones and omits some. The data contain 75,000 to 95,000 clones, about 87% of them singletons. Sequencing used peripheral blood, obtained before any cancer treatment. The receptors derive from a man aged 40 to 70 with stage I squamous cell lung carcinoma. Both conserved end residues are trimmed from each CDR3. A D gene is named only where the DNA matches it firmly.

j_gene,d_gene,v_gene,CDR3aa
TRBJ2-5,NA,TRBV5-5,ASSLGFTTANQETQY
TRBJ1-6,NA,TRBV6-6,ASTSRARVDSPLH
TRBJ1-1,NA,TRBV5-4,ASSVPGKNTEAF
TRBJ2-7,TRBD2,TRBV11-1,ASSLRFTAGEQY
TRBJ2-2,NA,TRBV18,ASSRQYKNTGELF
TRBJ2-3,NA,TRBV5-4,ASSPLGRGSSTDTQY
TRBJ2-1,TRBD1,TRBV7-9,ASSRGQGVPYNEQF
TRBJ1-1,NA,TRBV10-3,AISESGGRRTEAF
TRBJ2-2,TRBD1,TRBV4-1,ASSQVVWGTGGTTGELF
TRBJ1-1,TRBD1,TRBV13,ASSGNRGPPNTEAF
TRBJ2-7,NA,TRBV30,AWSEGASYEQY
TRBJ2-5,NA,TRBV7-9,ASSFSGVGETQY
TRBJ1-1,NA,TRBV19,ATSTERQGRRNTEAF
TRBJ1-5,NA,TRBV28,ASSASSGTKKQH
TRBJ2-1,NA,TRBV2,ASNRDRIAGEQF
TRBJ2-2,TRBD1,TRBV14,ASSQRTGTNTGELF
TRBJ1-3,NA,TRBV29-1,SVVGGNTIY
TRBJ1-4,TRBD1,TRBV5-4,ASSVQGTARNEKLF
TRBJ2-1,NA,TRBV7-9,ASSLSQARAVYNEQF
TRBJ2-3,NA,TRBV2,ASKTDSGTQY
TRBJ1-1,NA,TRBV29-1,SSGARNTEAF
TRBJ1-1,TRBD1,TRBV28,ASLGDRARISEAF
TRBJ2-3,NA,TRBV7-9,ASSPYRDNTDTQY
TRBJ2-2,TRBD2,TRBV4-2,ASSQARTGGANTGELF
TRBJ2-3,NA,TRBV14,ASSQAKGTGGTDTQY
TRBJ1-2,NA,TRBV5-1,ASRDSWGQNYGYT
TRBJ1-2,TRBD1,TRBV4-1,ASSQGTGEGYGYT
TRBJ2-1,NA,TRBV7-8,ASSLGRAPYNEQF
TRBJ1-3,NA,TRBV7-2,ASSPTPYSGNTIY
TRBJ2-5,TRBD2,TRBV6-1,ASSEGTSGGAGETQY
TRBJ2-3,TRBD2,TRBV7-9,ASTKGGVVTDTQY
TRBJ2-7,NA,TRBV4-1,ASSRLGVTYEQY
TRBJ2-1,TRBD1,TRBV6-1,ASSEPRQGGYNEQF
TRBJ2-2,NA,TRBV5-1,ASSWAEIGTGELF
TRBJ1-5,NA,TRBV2,ASSDAGLSNQPQH
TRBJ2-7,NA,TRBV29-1,SVGTSVEQY
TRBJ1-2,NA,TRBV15,ATSRDRHSDPANYGYT
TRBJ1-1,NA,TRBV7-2,ASSVHMNTEAF
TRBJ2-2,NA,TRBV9,ASSVGRGRGTGELF
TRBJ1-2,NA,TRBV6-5,ASSYRTGYGYT
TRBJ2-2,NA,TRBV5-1,ASSLAGEELF
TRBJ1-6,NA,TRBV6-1,ASSQVGEVSPLH
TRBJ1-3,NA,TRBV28,ASSPRARIRDTIY
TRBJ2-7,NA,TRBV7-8,ASSLRGSAEQY
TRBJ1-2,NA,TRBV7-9,ASSRTDYGYT
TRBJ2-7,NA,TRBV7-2,ASSSGAYEQY
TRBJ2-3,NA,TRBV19,ASRTADTQY
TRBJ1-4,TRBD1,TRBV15,ATSRTLGTALTNEKLF